The sequence of this TCR beta chain was determined in a study of cytomegalovirus exposure and HLA in healthy donors. Study in general: In terms of ancestry, the Caucasian-associated cluster contained 75% to 85% of the approximately 400 genotyped donors. Overall study findings and caveats: A later analysis revealed that TCR association rates differed between HLA loci, peaking at DRB1 and bottoming out at HLA-C. Presence/absence analyses rested on an assumption that sequencing depth was roughly uniform across donors. Being productive about 87% or about 30% of the time was typical of most TCR beta V segments in an earlier analysis.

Note on this clone: Antigen specificity is unknown.

Germline lookup yields CDR1 LNHDA and CDR2 SQIVND (reference sequence). This CDR3 region has 15 residues. V shed 7 bases, J shed 8 bases, and the junction held 15 bases outside the gene matches. A multiplex PCR was run with 60 Vbeta primers and 13 Jbeta primers. Profiled with immunoSEQ multiplex PCR; TCRdb holds only in-frame clones, not every one. This sample has roughly 100,000 clones, with 69% found just once. The chain employs TRBV19 and TRBJ1-2; 8 nucleotides align to TRBD1. The sample was PBMCs. The clonotype originates from a young man in good health and CMV-seronegative. The CDR3 here is CASTPGQALLWGYTF. CDR3 bases: TGTGCCAGTACCCCGGGACAGGCGCTACTCTGGGGCTACACCTTC.